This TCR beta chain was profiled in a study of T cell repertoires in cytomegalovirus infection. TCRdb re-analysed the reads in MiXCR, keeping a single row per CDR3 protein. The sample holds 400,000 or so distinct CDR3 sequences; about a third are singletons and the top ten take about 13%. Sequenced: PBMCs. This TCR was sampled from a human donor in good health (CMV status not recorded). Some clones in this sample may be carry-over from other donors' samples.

The CDR3: CASSPMGIEAFF. The CDR3 DNA follows: TGTGCCAGCTCACCTATGGGTATAGAAGCTTTCTTT. The J gene is TRBJ1-1, the V gene TRBV18; no clear D gene. The germline V gene encodes CDR1 KGHSH and CDR2 LQKENI. The CDR3 covers 12 residues. V lost 3 bases to trimming and J lost 8 bases, with 10 bases between them. Using reference TRBV18 and TRBJ1-1 for the parts outside the CDR3, the full variable domain is NAGVMQNPRHLVRRRGQEARLRCSPMKGHSHVYWYRQLPEEGLKFMVYLQKENIIDESGMPKERFSAEFPKEGPSILRIQQVVRGDSAAYFCASSPMGIEAFFGQGTRLTVV.